This passage covers 15 T cell receptor beta chains from one sample sequenced in a study of CD8+ T cells in alopecia areata. The treatment here: oral pan-JAK inhibitor, 5-10 mg twice daily. cDNA serving as the sequencing template came from extracted, reverse transcribed RNA. Profiled with immunoSEQ multiplex PCR; TCRdb holds only in-frame clones, not every one. The profile shows roughly 210,000 clones, approximately 45% of them singletons. The sequencing used CD4+ T cells sorted from blood, collected around week 36, from a patient treated with tofacitinib. These receptors came from a human donor with alopecia areata.

The V and J genes are TRBV5-1 and TRBJ2-3; D call uncertain. The germline V and J ends were trimmed by 3 bases and 0 bases, with 8 bases remaining between them. Germline-derived CDR1 and CDR2 are SGHRS and YFSETQ. The CDR3 contains 14 residues. The CDR3 loop reads CASSSPASTDTQYF. The DNA for the CDR3 is TGCGCCAGCAGCTCGCCGGCGAGCACAGATACGCAGTATTTT.

This clone was observed a few times. V and J are TRBV11-2 and TRBJ2-7; 13 bases map to TRBD2. V lost 5 bases and J lost 4; bases outside the gene matches: 11. Germline V gene data show CDR1 as SGHAT and CDR2 as FQNNGV. The length of the CDR3 is 17 residues. In DNA, the CDR3 is TGTGCCAGCAGCGCCCCCGGGACTAGCGGGAAGGCGTACGAGCAGTACTTC. Translation: CASSAPGTSGKAYEQYF.

The V and J genes are TRBV12-1 and TRBJ2-3; TRBD2, the D gene given by the table, was not confirmed from the DNA. TRBV12-1 corresponds to a pseudogene. This CDR3 contains 15 residues. CDR3 in DNA: TGTGCCAGCAGCTCCTACTTACCTCACACAGATACGCAGTATTTT. Encoded protein: CASSSYLPHTDTQYF.

The rearrangement joins TRBV7-2 to TRBJ2-3, with D uncertain. Per germline, CDR1 SGHTA and CDR2 FQGNSA. The CDR3 is made up of 17 amino acids. V gave up 1 base and J gave up 0 bases, with 14 bases separating them. The CDR3 spells CASSLGVGISSTDTQYF. The DNA of the CDR3 is TGTGCCAGCAGCTTAGGTGTGGGGATTTCTAGCACAGATACGCAGTATTTT. The full variable domain, its missing parts supplied by reference TRBV7-2 and TRBJ2-3, is GAGVSQSPSNKVTEKGKDVELRCDPISGHTALYWYRQSLGQGLEFLIYFQGNSAPDKSGLPSDRFSAERTGGSVSTLTIQRTQQEDSAVYLCASSLGVGISSTDTQYFGPGTRLTVL.

V gene TRBV5-1 combines with J gene TRBJ2-7, with unresolved D. V was shortened by 0 bases and J by 3 bases, with 4 bases between the two germline ends. From germline, CDR1 is SGHRS and CDR2 YFSETQ. The CDR3 runs 12 residues. The CDR3 sequence is CASSLGLYEQYF. CDR3 nucleotide sequence: TGCGCCAGCAGCTTGGGGCTCTACGAGCAGTACTTC.

J is TRBJ2-1 and V is TRBV4-3, with TRBD2 matching 10 bases. CDR3 size: 16 residues. Germline lookup yields CDR1 LGHNA and CDR2 YSLEER. The V and J ends lost 1 base and 2 bases, in that order; junction bases with no gene match: 2. The CDR3 spells CASSQASGRAYNEQFF. DNA of the CDR3: TGCGCCAGCAGCCAAGCAAGCGGGAGGGCCTACAATGAGCAGTTCTTC.

This clone has more than one count but fewer than ten. The chain couples TRBV7-2 to TRBJ1-1; 12 nucleotides match TRBD1. The CDR3 is 15 amino acids. The germline V gene has CDR1 SGHTA and CDR2 FQGNSA. Germline trimming cut 5 bases from V and 3 bases from J; bases unmatched to any gene: 4. The CDR3 loop reads CASSQGTGGYTEAFF. The CDR3 DNA reads as TGTGCCAGCAGCCAAGGGACAGGGGGCTACACTGAAGCTTTCTTT.

J is TRBJ1-2 and V is TRBV5-1, with unresolved D. The CDR3 is 15 residues long. Trimming shortened V by 0 bases and J by 8 bases, and 17 bases separated the two germline ends. The germline gives CDR1 SGHRS, CDR2 YFSETQ. In DNA form, the CDR3 reads TGCGCCAGCAGCTTGGTGACCAACCCGCCCGACGGCTACACCTTC. It yields the protein CASSLVTNPPDGYTF.

This clone was seen only a few times. The genes are TRBV11-3 and TRBJ2-3; TRBD2 matches at 14 bases. CDR3 size: 16 residues. J was trimmed by 9 bases and V by 4 bases; bases with no gene match: 9. Germline loops: CDR1 SGHNT, CDR2 YENEEA. The CDR3, as DNA: TGTGCCAGCAGCTCCGGACTAGCGGGAGGCCGGGGGACGCAGTATTTT. Translated: CASSSGLAGGRGTQYF.

The V gene is TRBV4-1, the J gene TRBJ1-2, with TRBD1 as a possible D gene (6 bases). CDR3 size: 14 residues. The V gene lost 3 bases and the J gene lost 8 bases, with 16 bases spanning the gap. The germline V gene encodes CDR1 MGHRA and CDR2 YSYEKL. The CDR3: CASSQGAAAGGYTF. CDR3 sequence (DNA): TGCGCCAGCAGCCAGGGGGCCGCGGCGGGCGGCTACACCTTC.

J is TRBJ2-1 and V is TRBV7-9; no reliable D call. CDR3 length: 16 amino acids. Germline values: CDR1 SEHNR, CDR2 FQNEAQ (reference sequence). Trimming removed 6 bases at V and 0 bases at J, with 15 bases between. CDR3 amino acids: CASSVLRPSSYNEQFF. The CDR3, as DNA: TGTGCCAGCAGTGTTCTTAGGCCTAGCTCCTACAATGAGCAGTTCTTC.

V and J are TRBV5-1 and TRBJ1-1; 9 positions match TRBD1. Germline CDR1 reads SGHRS; CDR2 reads YFSETQ. The J segment lost 6 bases and the V segment lost 4 bases, leaving 7 bases of the junction unmatched. This CDR3 is 14 amino acids long. For the CDR3, the DNA is TGCGCCAGCAGCGTTCCGGGACAGGGCTCTGAAGCTTTCTTT. It translates to CASSVPGQGSEAFF.

This clone was seen only a few times. V gene TRBV10-3 combines with J gene TRBJ2-1; possibly TRBD1 or TRBD2 for D (5 bases each). Germline values: CDR1 ENHRY, CDR2 SYGVKD. The V end lost 4 bases, the J end lost 4 bases, and 11 bases lay between the germline ends. The CDR3 length is 14 residues. The chain's CDR3 is CAISAGTDYNEQFF. The DNA of the CDR3 is TGTGCCATCAGTGCGGGGACGGATTACAATGAGCAGTTCTTC.

In DNA form, the CDR3 reads TGTGCCAGCAGTTACTCGGGGGGACAGTTCTTC. Protein product: CASSYSGGQFF. J is TRBJ2-1 and V is TRBV6-5; a possible D gene is TRBD2 (6 bases). The CDR3 extends over 11 amino acids. Germline values: CDR1 MNHEY, CDR2 SVGAGI. Trimming took 0 bases from V and 13 from J, leaving 7 bases between them.

As for this clone: Other nucleotide sequences in the sample specify the same CDR3. CDR3 region: CASSLDGTSYNEQFF. CDR3 coding DNA: TGCGCCAGCAGCTTGGATGGGACTAGTTACAATGAGCAGTTCTTC. V gene TRBV5-1 combines with J gene TRBJ2-1, with 8 bases that match TRBD2. CDR3 size: 15 residues. Germline CDR1 and CDR2: SGHRS and YFSETQ. V shed 0 bases and J 4 bases; nucleotides not matched to a gene: 3. Variable domain in full (rest from reference TRBV5-1 and TRBJ2-1): KAGVTQTPRYLIKTRGQQVTLSCSPISGHRSVSWYQQTPGQGLQFLFEYFSETQRNKGNFPGRFSGRQFSNSRSEMNVSTLELGDSALYLCASSLDGTSYNEQFFGPGTRLTVL.